Below, 21 T cell receptor beta chains from the same sample are listed, as sequenced in a study of T cells after yellow fever vaccination (dated by TCRdb to 2018 to 2020). What this sample's treatment or condition label stands for: live attenuated yellow fever vaccine strain. Receptor amplification or capture employed 5' RACE. The sequencer listed for this sample is Illumina NovaSeq 6000. TCRdb's own reprocessing of the public reads used fastp at Q25 and MiXCR and kept productive beta chains. Every distinct CDR3 protein forms one entry, paired with its most common genes and DNA. In all, the sample holds just over 250 distinct CDR3 sequences, and about 93% of those were seen once. 27% of the sample is in the top ten clones. Specimen: CD8+ T cells sorted from PBMCs, collected 10 days after the yellow fever booster vaccination. These receptors all come from a man aged 18 to 30 who received the YFV17D yellow fever vaccine.

This clonotype was observed once. This beta chain came through as a stray read in a library set up for alpha chains, and its size says little. The gene calls are TRBV7-2 and TRBJ2-2, with 7 bases fitting TRBD1. Trimming at V came to 1 base and at J to 0 bases, leaving 2 bases not matched to a gene. The CDR3 runs 16 residues. Germline V gene lookup returns CDR1 SGHTA and CDR2 FQGNSA. The CDR3 here is CASSLVGGANTGELFF. CDR3 nucleotides: TGTGCCAGCAGCTTAGTAGGGGGCGCGAACACCGGGGAGCTGTTTTTT.

On this clonotype: This beta chain appears as a stray read in a library generated for alpha chains; its size is not informative. The genes are TRBV5-5 and TRBJ1-2; D is ambiguous. Germline CDR1 reads SGHKS; CDR2 reads YYEKEE (reference sequence). The germline V and J ends were trimmed by 3 bases and 6 bases, with 24 bases remaining between them. The CDR3 spans 17 residues. This CDR3 reads CASSWRMAQAAPDGYTF. For the CDR3, the DNA is TGTGCCAGCAGCTGGAGGATGGCCCAGGCCGCGCCTGATGGCTACACCTTC.

With respect to this clonotype: A library made for alpha chains picked up this beta chain off target, so its size means little. This chain links TRBV12-3 or TRBV12-4 with TRBJ1-2; no clear D gene. There are 15 residues in the CDR3. The V end was cut by 0 bases, the J end by 6 bases, with 14 bases between. CDR3 DNA sequence: TGTGCCAGCAGTTTAGCCCTGGTCAAGCGAGATGGCTACACCTTC. It yields the protein CASSLALVKRDGYTF.

Concerning this clonotype: The size of this beta chain means little, since it is a stray read in a library made for alpha chains. The chain joins TRBV5-1 to TRBJ2-4; the D is unclear. V dropped 0 bases and J dropped 0 bases, with 10 bases sitting between them. This CDR3 comprises 16 residues. Germline V CDR1 and CDR2: SGHRS, YFSETQ. CDR3 amino acids: CASSLGRPIAKNIQYF. For the CDR3, the DNA is TGCGCCAGCAGCTTGGGCAGGCCCATAGCCAAAAACATTCAGTACTTC.

A remark on this clonotype: Because this beta chain is a stray read in a library intended to capture alpha chains, its abundance should not be given much weight. In DNA, the CDR3 is TGCAGTGCTAGAGGGCATTCGAACACCGGGGAGCTGTTTTTT. Amino acid sequence: CSARGHSNTGELFF. This chain links TRBV20-1 with TRBJ2-2, with D hard to call. Between the trimmed V and J ends, which lost 1 base and 0 bases, there was a span of 6 bases. Germline CDR1 DFQATT, CDR2 SNEGSKA (reference sequence). The CDR3 is made up of 14 amino acids.

About this clonotype: This beta chain came through as a stray read in a library set up for alpha chains, and its size says little. This sequence joins TRBV20-1 and TRBJ2-5; 10 bases are a match to TRBD2. The V and J ends lost 6 bases and 4 bases, in that order; junction bases with no gene match: 8. Germline lookup yields CDR1 DFQATT and CDR2 SNEGSKA (reference sequence). The CDR3 is made up of 14 amino acids. In DNA, the CDR3 is TGCAGTGCCATTCTAGCGGGGGCCTTAGAGACCCAGTACTTC. It is translated as CSAILAGALETQYF.

A note on this clonotype: A library prepared for alpha chains yielded this beta chain as an off-target read; its size is of little meaning. The rearrangement links TRBV5-1 to TRBJ2-2, with 9 positions matching TRBD1. V lost 2 bases to trimming and J lost 8 bases; unmatched junction nucleotides: 7. Germline CDR1 reads SGHRS; CDR2 reads YFSETQ. The CDR3 loop spans 15 amino acids. The CDR3 here is CASSFRTGATGELFF. CDR3 nucleotide sequence: TGCGCCAGCAGCTTCCGGACAGGGGCGACTGGGGAGCTGTTTTTT.

Concerning this clonotype itself: Since it is a stray read in a library aimed at alpha chains, this beta chain has a size that is not meaningful. The chain has TRBV18 and TRBJ1-5; weak D call: TRBD1 (5 bases). The CDR3 covers 16 residues. The germline V and J ends were trimmed by 0 bases and 2 bases, with 11 bases remaining between them. Germline V CDR1 and CDR2: KGHSH, LQKENI. CDR3 protein: CASSPPSGGGNQPQHF. The CDR3 DNA reads TGTGCCAGCTCACCACCGTCCGGGGGAGGCAATCAGCCCCAGCATTTT.

In this sample, this clonotype is hyperexpanded. An end of the junction does not agree with germline; a read error may underlie this. This beta chain is an unintended read in a library built for alpha chains; its size means little. The chain links TRBV5-1 to TRBJ1-1; no clear D gene. The length of the CDR3 is 11 residues. Germline V CDR1 and CDR2: SGHRS, YFSETQ. CDR3 sequence (DNA): TGCGCCAGCAGCCTAACGAAAGGATACATCTTT. This translates into CASSLTKGYIF. Combining the CDR3 with reference TRBV5-1 and TRBJ1-1 gives the whole variable domain KAGVTQTPRYLIKTRGQQVTLSCSPISGHRSVSWYQQTPGQGLQFLFEYFSETQRNKGNFPGRFSGRQFSNSRSEMNVSTLELGDSALYLCASSLTKGYIFGQGTRLTVV.

This clonotype was detected once. The size of this beta chain means little, since it is a stray read in a library made for alpha chains. This sequence joins TRBV20-1 and TRBJ1-5; D might be TRBD1 (5 bases). In germline, CDR1 is DFQATT, CDR2 SNEGSKA (reference sequence). The CDR3 is 14 residues long. Trimming shortened V by 4 bases and J by 9 bases, and 19 bases separated the two germline ends. CDR3 nucleotide sequence: TGCAGTGCTACCGGGACCGGGGAGTCAGGGCCCCAGCATTTT. Residues: CSATGTGESGPQHF.

A word on this clonotype: Because this beta chain is a stray read in a library intended to capture alpha chains, its abundance should not be given much weight. The chain couples TRBV7-2 to TRBJ2-5; a weak D match, TRBD2 (6 bases). Between the trimmed V and J ends, which lost 3 bases and 5 bases, there was a span of 19 bases. Germline V gives CDR1 SGHTA, CDR2 FQGNSA. The CDR3 totals 16 residues. The CDR3 sequence: CASSFRTTSSWETQYF. In DNA, the CDR3 is TGTGCCAGCAGCTTCCGAACGACTAGTAGTTGGGAGACCCAGTACTTC.

Turning to this clonotype: For a library built for alpha chains, this beta chain is a stray read; little rests on its size. This chain links TRBV18 with TRBJ1-2; D is undetermined. Deletions cut 6 bases from V and 1 base from J, with 15 bases between. Germline CDR1 reads KGHSH; CDR2 reads LQKENI. The length of the CDR3 is 15 residues. For the CDR3, the DNA is TGTGCCAGCTCCGAGATTCCCGGTGATAACTATGGCTACACCTTC. Translation: CASSEIPGDNYGYTF.

A note on this clonotype: This beta chain slipped into a library made for alpha chains as a stray read, so its size is not meaningful. This chain links TRBV6-5 with TRBJ1-3; D is unresolved. This CDR3 is built from 15 residues. Germline CDR1 and CDR2: MNHEY and SVGAGI. The V gene lost 2 bases and the J gene lost 4 bases, with 12 bases spanning the gap. The CDR3 sequence is CASSYATPWGNTIYF. CDR3 bases: TGTGCCAGCAGTTACGCGACCCCATGGGGAAACACCATATATTTT.

As regards this clonotype: This beta chain turned up in a library designed for alpha chains; as an off-target read, its abundance says little. The chain combines TRBV28 with TRBJ1-5, with D possibly matching TRBD1 (5 bases). Trimming removed 6 bases at V and 10 bases at J, with 13 bases between. CDR3 length: 12 amino acids. CDR1 and CDR2 from the germline V gene are MDHEN and SYDVKM. CDR3 in amino acids: CASSPRRGPQHF. The CDR3 bases are TGTGCCAGCAGCCCTAGGAGGGGACCCCAGCATTTT. Looking up the rest from reference TRBV28 and TRBJ1-5 gives the full variable domain: DVKVTQSSRYLVKRTGEKVFLECVQDMDHENMFWYRQDPGLGLRLIYFSYDVKMKEKGDIPEGYSVSREKKERFSLILESASTNQTSMYLCASSPRRGPQHFGDGTRLSIL.

Worth noting for this clonotype: Little can be read into the size of this beta chain, an off-target read in a library designed for alpha chains. The chain combines TRBV7-2 with TRBJ1-1; D might be TRBD1 (5 bases). Germline lookup yields CDR1 SGHTA and CDR2 FQGNSA. Between the trimmed V and J ends, which lost 6 bases and 5 bases, there was a span of 16 bases. The CDR3 runs to 14 residues. This chain's CDR3 is CASSFQGKGTEAFF. CDR3 sequence (DNA): TGTGCCAGCAGTTTTCAGGGCAAGGGGACTGAAGCTTTCTTT.

As to this clonotype: This beta chain turned up in a library designed for alpha chains; as an off-target read, its abundance says little. The chain uses TRBV6-4 and TRBJ2-4; 11 nucleotides match TRBD2. The V gene end was trimmed by 7 bases and the J gene end by 8 bases; junction bases not matched to a gene: 13. CDR3 length: 16 residues. Germline-derived CDR1 and CDR2 are MRHNA and SNTAGT. CDR3 sequence (DNA): TGTGCCAGCACCACTACTAGCGGGGGATGGGAGGACATTCAGTACTTC. This translates into CASTTTSGGWEDIQYF.

Worth noting for this clonotype: This beta chain appears as a stray read in a library generated for alpha chains; its size is not informative. The chain recombines TRBV12-3 or TRBV12-4 with TRBJ2-2; 9 bases match TRBD2. V shed 6 bases, J shed 1 base, and the junction held 3 bases outside the gene matches. The CDR3 loop spans 15 amino acids. The CDR3 is CASSLLAGNTGELFF. CDR3 coding DNA: TGTGCCAGCAGCCTACTAGCGGGGAACACCGGGGAGCTGTTTTTT.

This clonotype has a single count. The library was prepared for alpha chains; this beta chain is a stray read, so its frequency means little. V is TRBV7-3 and J is TRBJ2-1; D is unclear. Germline loops: CDR1 SGHTA, CDR2 FQGTGA. This CDR3 comprises 12 residues. The germline V and J ends were trimmed by 1 base and 9 bases, with 7 bases remaining between them. The CDR3 spells CASSLMDGEQFF. In DNA form, the CDR3 reads TGTGCCAGCAGCTTAATGGATGGTGAGCAGTTCTTC. The full variable domain, completed using reference TRBV7-3 and TRBJ2-1, is GAGVSQTPSNKVTEKGKYVELRCDPISGHTALYWYRQSLGQGPEFLIYFQGTGAADDSGLPNDRFFAVRPEGSVSTLKIQRTERGDSAVYLCASSLMDGEQFFGPGTRLTVL.

Notes on this clonotype: Since the library was made to target alpha chains, this beta chain is a stray read and its abundance is not meaningful. The chain has TRBV5-6 and TRBJ2-1; D assignment may be TRBD1 or TRBD2 (5 bases each). There are 14 residues in the CDR3. The V gene lost 4 bases and the J gene lost 5 bases, with 13 bases spanning the gap. Germline CDR1 SGHDT, CDR2 YYEEEE. CDR3 nucleotides: TGTGCCAGCAGCCCCGAGGGACGGCACAATGAGCAGTTCTTC. The encoded protein is CASSPEGRHNEQFF.

Concerning this clonotype: With the library built for alpha chains, this beta chain is off target and its frequency is not meaningful. The gene calls are TRBV5-1 and TRBJ2-1; no reliable D call. Trimming stripped 2 bases from V and 8 bases from J, with 14 bases between. The CDR3 has 14 amino acids. Per the germline V gene, CDR1 is SGHRS and CDR2 is YFSETQ. Here the CDR3 reads CASSLGSLRDEQFF. In DNA form, the CDR3 reads TGCGCCAGCAGCTTAGGCAGCCTCCGGGATGAGCAGTTCTTC.

As regards this clonotype: With the library built for alpha chains, this beta chain is off target and its frequency is not meaningful. This chain joins TRBV10-3 and TRBJ2-3, with D unresolved. Per germline, CDR1 ENHRY and CDR2 SYGVKD. CDR3 length equals 10 residues. V was pared by 8 bases and J by 5 bases, with 5 bases between. The CDR3 nucleotides read TGTGCCATCGGTGGAGATACGCAGTATTTT. It encodes CAIGGDTQYF.